Listed here are 20 T cell receptor beta chains from one sample, sequenced in a study of a mutant IDH1 vaccine in newly diagnosed glioma. No cognate antigen is known for these TCRs. Time point given: week 23, last vaccination. Topical imiquimod was applied with each vaccine dose, which held 300 ug of mutant IDH1 20-mer peptide. Method: immunoSEQ multiplex PCR; TCRdb's copy keeps in-frame clones and lacks some. This table holds about 81,000 clones, 70% to 90% found once. The material was PBMCs, obtained from a glioma patient whose treatment included an IDH1 peptide vaccine. The receptors come from a man aged 25 to 45 with glioma. Some clones in this sample may be carry-over from other donors' samples.

The chain links TRBV6-5 to TRBJ2-3; TRBD2 is a possible D gene (6 bases). With 10 bases removed from V and 2 bases from J, the gap between germline ends came to 13 bases. The length of the CDR3 is 13 residues. Germline CDR1 MNHEY, CDR2 SVGAGI. CDR3 sequence: CATRRDSTDTQYF. CDR3 nucleotide sequence: TGTGCCACCCGACGGGACTCCACAGATACGCAGTATTTT.

This clone was observed a few times. The V call is TRBV2, the J call TRBJ2-3; TRBD1 aligns across 8 bases. The CDR3 totals 15 residues. From germline, CDR1 is SNHLY and CDR2 FYNNEI. The junction had 6 bases not matched to a gene; V was cut back by 7 bases and J by 0 bases. The CDR3, as DNA: TGTGCCAGCACTACGGACAGGGCGAGCACAGATACGCAGTATTTT. This encodes CASTTDRASTDTQYF.

This clone was seen only a few times. The rearrangement joins TRBV9 to TRBJ2-7; perhaps TRBD2 as D (6 bases). The germline V gene encodes CDR1 SGDLS and CDR2 YYNGEE. Trimming took off 4 bases at V and 5 bases at J, with 10 bases between the two ends. This CDR3 has 12 residues. CDR3 coding DNA: TGTGCCAGCAGCCCCCGGGGGAACGAGCAGTACTTC. It encodes CASSPRGNEQYF.

This clone has only one observation. The chain has TRBV11-2 and TRBJ2-3; maybe TRBD2 (6 bases). CDR1 SGHAT and CDR2 FQNNGV come from the germline V gene. The length of the CDR3 is 15 residues. The V and J ends lost 5 bases and 2 bases respectively, with 14 bases between them. The DNA of the CDR3 is TGTGCCAGCAGCCCTAGCGAGGCCTTCACAGATACGCAGTATTTT. Translated, it gives CASSPSEAFTDTQYF. Full variable domain (remainder filled in from reference TRBV11-2 and TRBJ2-3): EAGVAQSPRYKIIEKRQSVAFWCNPISGHATLYWYQQILGQGPKLLIQFQNNGVVDDSQLPKDRFSAERLKGVDSTLKIQPAKLEDSAVYLCASSPSEAFTDTQYFGPGTRLTVL.

The rearrangement joins TRBV11-2 to TRBJ1-1; TRBD1 matches 8 bases. Germline V gives CDR1 SGHAT, CDR2 FQNNGV. This CDR3 has 15 amino acids. The trim removed 5 bases at V and 7 bases at J, leaving 12 bases unmatched. The CDR3 bases are TGTGCCAGCAGCGACCCCGGACAGGGCGACTTTGAAGCTTTCTTT. Translation gives CASSDPGQGDFEAFF.

The chain recombines TRBV2 with TRBJ1-4, with D tentatively TRBD1 (5 bases). CDR3 size: 16 residues. Germline CDR1 and CDR2: SNHLY and FYNNEI. V was clipped by 6 bases and J by 0 bases, with 14 bases between them. CDR3 region: CASRTITGATNEKLFF. The CDR3 region has the DNA TGTGCCAGCAGGACAATAACAGGTGCAACTAATGAAAAACTGTTTTTT. The full variable domain, its missing parts supplied by reference TRBV2 and TRBJ1-4, is EPEVTQTPSHQVTQMGQEVILRCVPISNHLYFYWYRQILGQKVEFLVSFYNNEISEKSEIFDDQFSVERPDGSNFTLKIRSTKLEDSAMYFCASRTITGATNEKLFFGSGTQLSVL.

V and J are TRBV27 and TRBJ1-6, with D possibly being TRBD1 (6 bases). Germline loops: CDR1 MNHEY, CDR2 SMNVEV (reference sequence). The CDR3 totals 16 residues. V was shortened by 1 base and J by 2 bases, with 9 bases between the two germline ends. CDR3 amino acids: CASSLYRTAYNSPLHF. As DNA, the CDR3 is TGTGCCAGCAGTTTATACAGGACAGCCTATAATTCACCCCTCCACTTT.

A remark on this clone: Lacking the conserved final phenylalanine or tryptophan, this CDR3 likely reflects a read error. Here the CDR3 DNA reads TGCGCCAGCAGCCAAAATGGTCGTCTGGGAGATACGCAGTATCTT. The encoded protein is CASSQNGRLGDTQYL. The chain carries TRBV4-1 and TRBJ2-3; D unresolved. Germline values: CDR1 MGHRA, CDR2 YSYEKL. Deletions cut 2 bases from V and 5 bases from J, with 14 bases between. This CDR3 has 15 residues.

The rearrangement links TRBV28 to TRBJ2-2; the match to TRBD2 covers 7 bases. The trim removed 7 bases at V and 1 base at J, leaving 9 bases unmatched. The germline gives CDR1 MDHEN, CDR2 SYDVKM. The CDR3 has 16 residues. In DNA, the CDR3 is TGTGCCAGCAACCCCCCGGGGGGTTGGAACACCGGGGAGCTGTTTTTT. It specifies CASNPPGGWNTGELFF.

A few counts support this clone. This rearrangement joins TRBV9 to TRBJ1-1, with a weak D call TRBD1 (5 bases). V gave up 0 bases and J gave up 0 bases, with 12 bases separating them. The germline V gene has CDR1 SGDLS and CDR2 YYNGEE. This CDR3 contains 16 residues. CDR3 loop: CASSVAIGALNTEAFF. In DNA, the CDR3 is TGTGCCAGCAGCGTAGCTATAGGGGCCTTGAACACTGAAGCTTTCTTT.

This sequence joins TRBV7-2 and TRBJ1-4; 11 bases are a match to TRBD1. The CDR3 is 17 amino acids. The V and J ends lost 5 bases and 8 bases, in that order; junction bases with no gene match: 13. The germline V gene has CDR1 SGHTA and CDR2 FQGNSA. The CDR3 bases are TGTGCCAGCAGCCTTGGCCCCGGACAGGGGGCAGAGGAAAAACTGTTTTTT. As protein: CASSLGPGQGAEEKLFF.

The rearrangement links TRBV2 to TRBJ2-7, with no clear D. Germline loops: CDR1 SNHLY, CDR2 FYNNEI. The CDR3 is 12 residues long. The V end lost 6 bases, the J end lost 9 bases, and 15 bases lay between the germline ends. This chain's CDR3 is CASRDPRPRQYF. As DNA, the CDR3 is TGTGCCAGCAGAGACCCGAGGCCTCGGCAGTACTTC.

The chain combines TRBV28 with TRBJ2-2; possibly TRBD1 for D (6 bases). The ends were cut back, 8 bases at V and 4 bases at J, with 20 bases in the middle. Per germline, CDR1 MDHEN and CDR2 SYDVKM. The CDR3 runs to 16 residues. CDR3: CASSLQGRAITGELFF. The CDR3 nucleotides are TGTGCCAGCTCTTTACAGGGAAGGGCAATCACCGGGGAGCTGTTTTTT.

This clone has a handful of counts. The rearrangement uses TRBV28 and TRBJ1-1; perhaps TRBD1 as D (5 bases). Germline V gives CDR1 MDHEN, CDR2 SYDVKM. Between the trimmed V and J ends, which lost 10 bases and 4 bases, there was a span of 16 bases. The CDR3 is 13 residues long. The CDR3: CATTGPIPTEAFF. The CDR3 DNA reads as TGTGCCACCACGGGACCAATTCCCACTGAAGCTTTCTTT.

The chain has TRBV28 and TRBJ2-3, with D tentatively TRBD2 (6 bases). The CDR3 length is 13 residues. Germline lookup yields CDR1 MDHEN and CDR2 SYDVKM. The ends were cut back, 5 bases at V and 7 bases at J, with 13 bases in the middle. CDR3 loop: CASSPGLGYTQYF. CDR3 nucleotide sequence: TGTGCCAGCAGTCCGGGACTCGGCTATACGCAGTATTTT.

The chain links TRBV6-6 to TRBJ1-3; D is unclear. V was shortened by 4 bases and J by 4 bases, with 11 bases between the two germline ends. Looked up from germline, CDR1 is MNHNY and CDR2 is SVGAGI (reference sequence). The CDR3 is made up of 14 amino acids. CDR3: CASSSNSEGNTIYF. DNA for the CDR3: TGTGCCAGCAGTTCCAACTCGGAAGGAAACACCATATATTTT.

The V call is TRBV11-2, the J call TRBJ1-4; unclear D gene. Deletions cut 0 bases from V and 4 bases from J, with 9 bases between. This CDR3 has 15 amino acids. Per germline, CDR1 SGHAT and CDR2 FQNNGV. The CDR3 protein is CASSLESQNNEKLFF. Written as DNA, the CDR3 is TGTGCCAGCAGCTTAGAATCCCAGAATAATGAAAAACTGTTTTTT.

The gene calls are TRBV7-9 and TRBJ1-1, with D unresolved. Between the trimmed V and J ends, which lost 5 bases and 6 bases, there was a span of 10 bases. The CDR3 totals 12 residues. From germline, CDR1 is SEHNR and CDR2 FQNEAQ (reference sequence). The CDR3 DNA reads as TGTGCCAGCAGCCGTGGGATCCCTGAAGCTTTCTTT. It encodes CASSRGIPEAFF. Complete variable domain (other parts from reference TRBV7-9 and TRBJ1-1): DTGVSQNPRHKITKRGQNVTFRCDPISEHNRLYWYRQTLGQGPEFLTYFQNEAQLEKSRLLSDRFSAERPKGSFSTLEIQRTEQGDSAMYLCASSRGIPEAFFGQGTRLTVV.

V is TRBV5-8 and J is TRBJ2-5; D ambiguous. V was shortened by 2 bases and J by 1 base, with 9 bases between the two germline ends. This CDR3 spans 14 amino acids. CDR1 is SGHTS and CDR2 is YDEGEE in the germline V gene. The CDR3 here is CASSFGRAQETQYF. DNA of the CDR3: TGTGCCAGCAGCTTCGGACGGGCCCAAGAGACCCAGTACTTC.

V gene TRBV28 combines with J gene TRBJ2-7; no clear D gene. Germline V gene data show CDR1 as MDHEN and CDR2 as SYDVKM. The CDR3 extends over 13 amino acids. Trimming took 7 bases from V and 0 from J, leaving 10 bases between them. The CDR3: CASTPGNSYEQYF. CDR3 in DNA: TGTGCCAGCACCCCTGGGAACTCCTACGAGCAGTACTTC.